The clone carrying this TCR beta chain was seen at least ten times. Its antigen remains unknown. These data are taken from a study of CD8 T cells in ankylosing spondylitis. Quantitative 5'-RACE with molecular barcodes produced the TCR beta libraries. A single record per CDR3 protein comes from TCRdb applying MiXCR to the 5' RACE reads. Of about 540,000 distinct CDR3 sequences in the sample, approximately 12% were seen once. Germline values: CDR1 MGHDK, CDR2 SYGVNS. The CDR3 covers 14 residues. V shed 4 bases and J 6 bases; nucleotides not matched to a gene: 4. Study results and limitations: One TCR beta motif, made up of under ten highly homologous variants, appeared characteristic of ankylosing spondylitis blood.

The receptor's source is a male donor with ankylosing spondylitis. The sample was blood, either unsorted or a sorted T cell fraction (not recorded which). The chain combines TRBV25-1 with TRBJ2-2, with 8 bases matching TRBD2. CDR3 loop: CASSGTSGSGELFF. DNA for the CDR3: TGTGCCAGCAGTGGCACTAGCGGCTCCGGGGAGCTGTTTTTT.